This T cell receptor beta chain came from a study of PD-L1 blockade in urothelial cancer. At the level of the study: Patients went on atezolizumab in about 2014, receiving 1,200 mg intravenously every 3 weeks. Most patients, about 85% of the roughly 30, were males with bladder-origin cancer. T cells were recovered from blood samples at a median of around 140,000.

The time point is: peripheral blood 6 weeks after treatment start. Added to each PCR by spiking were synthetic TCR analog templates. Generated by immunoSEQ multiplex PCR, the TCRdb table keeps only in-frame clones and is missing some. The sample includes more than 90,000 clones, 75% to 90% of them seen just once. The V gene's germline CDR1 is SGHRS and CDR2 YFSETQ. Trimming shortened V by 2 bases and J by 7 bases, and 22 bases separated the two germline ends. This CDR3 comprises 16 residues. This chain uses TRBV5-1 with TRBJ2-7, with D possibly being TRBD1 (6 bases). Sequenced here: PBMCs, sampled around atezolizumab (anti-PD-L1) treatment. This receptor was obtained from a man in his 70s with urothelial cancer. This chain's CDR3 is CASSFGRPGELREQYF. CDR3 DNA: TGCGCCAGCAGCTTCGGGCGCCCAGGGGAACTACGAGAGCAGTACTTC.